This TCR beta chain was observed in a study of post-analysis software for immune sequencing data. Study-level information: Multiple sclerosis in the patients followed relapsing-remitting, secondary progressive and progressive-relapsing courses.

cDNA libraries of TCR beta carried unique molecular identifiers. Via MiXCR, TCRdb re-called the PCR reads, giving one row per CDR3 protein. Found here are over 300,000 distinct CDR3 sequences, roughly 36% of them singletons; the top ten hold roughly an eighth. Regarding the study as a whole: Roughly 5 TRBV segments, TRBV5-6, TRBV5-1 and TRBV20-1 among them, were found more frequent in patients than controls. A significant reduction in normalized Chao1 diversity was observed in multiple sclerosis patients versus controls.

For this clonotype: The target antigen is unknown. One end of the junction does not line up with germline, which may come from a read error.

This CDR3 region has 15 residues. CDR1 and CDR2 from the germline V gene are SGHRS and YFSETQ. The source of this sequence is a girl between 5 and 17 years old with multiple sclerosis. The chain combines TRBV5-1 with TRBJ2-1, with D perhaps matching TRBD1 (5 bases). The sample taken for sequencing was blood. The DNA for the CDR3 is TGCGCTAGCAGCGTAACAGGAGCACCTTACAATGAGCAGTTCTTC. It is translated as CASSVTGAPYNEQFF.